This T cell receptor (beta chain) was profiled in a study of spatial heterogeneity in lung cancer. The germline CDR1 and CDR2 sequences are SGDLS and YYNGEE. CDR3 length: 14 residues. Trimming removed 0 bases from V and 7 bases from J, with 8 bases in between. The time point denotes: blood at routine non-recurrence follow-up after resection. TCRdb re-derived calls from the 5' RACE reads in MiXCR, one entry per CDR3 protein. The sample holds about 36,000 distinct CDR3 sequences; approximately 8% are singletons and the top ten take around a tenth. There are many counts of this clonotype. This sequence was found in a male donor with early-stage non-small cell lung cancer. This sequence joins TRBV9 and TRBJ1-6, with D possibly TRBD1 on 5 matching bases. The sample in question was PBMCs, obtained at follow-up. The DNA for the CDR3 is TGTGCCAGCAGCGTAGGGGGGTCCAATTCACCCCTCCACTTT. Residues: CASSVGGSNSPLHF.